This TCR beta chain was captured by sequencing in a study of Graves' ophthalmopathy and Graves' hyperthyroidism. This clonotype has at least ten counts. For repertoire sequencing, the TCR beta CDR3 regions were amplified from RNA transcripts. Second-round multiplex PCR followed a first-round RT-PCR using HTBI primers. TCRdb reanalysed the multiplex PCR reads using MiXCR and keeps one entry per CDR3 protein. The profile shows 400,000 or so distinct CDR3 sequences, about 17% of them singletons. Trimming shortened V by 4 bases and J by 7 bases, and 23 bases separated the two germline ends. CDR3 length: 17 residues. CDR1 is SNHLY, CDR2 FYNNEI, per germline.

The origin of this receptor is an adult woman with stable Graves' hyperthyroidism. The gene calls are TRBV2 and TRBJ1-5; no definite D call. Sequences were obtained from peripheral blood. The CDR3 reads CASSARQAPHSFQPQHF. The CDR3 DNA reads as TGTGCCAGCAGTGCGAGGCAGGCTCCCCATTCCTTCCAGCCCCAGCATTTT. Drawing the rest from reference TRBV2 and TRBJ1-5, the complete variable domain is EPEVTQTPSHQVTQMGQEVILRCVPISNHLYFYWYRQILGQKVEFLVSFYNNEISEKSEIFDDQFSVERPDGSNFTLKIRSTKLEDSAMYFCASSARQAPHSFQPQHFGDGTRLSIL.